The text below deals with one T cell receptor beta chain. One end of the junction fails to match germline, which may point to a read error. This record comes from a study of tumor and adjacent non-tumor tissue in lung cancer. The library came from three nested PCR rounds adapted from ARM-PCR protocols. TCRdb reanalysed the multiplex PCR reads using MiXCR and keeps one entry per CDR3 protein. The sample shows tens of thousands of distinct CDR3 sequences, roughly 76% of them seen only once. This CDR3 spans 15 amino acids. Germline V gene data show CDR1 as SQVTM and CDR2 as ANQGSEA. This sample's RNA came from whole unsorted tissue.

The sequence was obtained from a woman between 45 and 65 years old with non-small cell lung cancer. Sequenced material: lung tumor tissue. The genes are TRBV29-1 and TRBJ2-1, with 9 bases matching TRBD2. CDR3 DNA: TGCAGCCTTGATGTTGGCGGGAGGGCCAAGAATGAGCAATTCTTC. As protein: CSLDVGGRAKNEQFF.